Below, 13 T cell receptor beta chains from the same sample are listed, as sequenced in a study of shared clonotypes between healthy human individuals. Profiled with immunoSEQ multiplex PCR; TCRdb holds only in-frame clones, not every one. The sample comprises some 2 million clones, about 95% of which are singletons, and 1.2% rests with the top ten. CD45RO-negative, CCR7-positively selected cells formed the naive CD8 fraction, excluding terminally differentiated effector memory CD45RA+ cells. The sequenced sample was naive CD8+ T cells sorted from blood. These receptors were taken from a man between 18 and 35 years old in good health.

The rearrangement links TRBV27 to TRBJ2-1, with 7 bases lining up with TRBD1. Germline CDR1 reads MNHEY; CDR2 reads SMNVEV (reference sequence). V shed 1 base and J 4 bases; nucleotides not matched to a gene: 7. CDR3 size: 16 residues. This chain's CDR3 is CASSLWDRGSYNEQFF. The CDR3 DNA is TGTGCCAGCAGTTTATGGGACAGAGGATCTTACAATGAGCAGTTCTTC.

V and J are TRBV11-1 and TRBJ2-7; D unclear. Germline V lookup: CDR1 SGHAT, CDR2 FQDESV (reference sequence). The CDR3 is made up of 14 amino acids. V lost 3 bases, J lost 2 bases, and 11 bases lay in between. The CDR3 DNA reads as TGTGCCAGCAGCTTGCCCGGTGGGACCTACGAGCAGTACTTC. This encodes CASSLPGGTYEQYF.

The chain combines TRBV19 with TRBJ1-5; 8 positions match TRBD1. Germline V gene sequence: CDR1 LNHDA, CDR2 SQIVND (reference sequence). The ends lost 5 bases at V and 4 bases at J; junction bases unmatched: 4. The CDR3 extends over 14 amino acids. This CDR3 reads CASSLTGVNQPQHF. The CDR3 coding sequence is TGTGCCAGTAGTTTGACAGGGGTGAATCAGCCCCAGCATTTT. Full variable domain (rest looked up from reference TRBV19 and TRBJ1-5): DGGITQSPKYLFRKEGQNVTLSCEQNLNHDAMYWYRQDPGQGLRLIYYSQIVNDFQKGDIAEGYSVSREKKESFPLTVTSAQKNPTAFYLCASSLTGVNQPQHFGDGTRLSIL.

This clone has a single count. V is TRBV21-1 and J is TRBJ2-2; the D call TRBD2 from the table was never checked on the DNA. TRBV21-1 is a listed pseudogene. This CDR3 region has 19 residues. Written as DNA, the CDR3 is TGTGCCAGCAGCATGGGAGGGAAGCGGGCGTGGACGAACACCGGGGAGCTGTTTTTT. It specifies CASSMGGKRAWTNTGELFF.

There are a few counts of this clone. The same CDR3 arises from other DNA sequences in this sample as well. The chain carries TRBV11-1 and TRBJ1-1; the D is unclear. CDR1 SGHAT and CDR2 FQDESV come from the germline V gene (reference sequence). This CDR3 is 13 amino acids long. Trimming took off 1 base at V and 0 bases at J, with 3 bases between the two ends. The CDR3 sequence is CASSLGVNTEAFF. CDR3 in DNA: TGTGCCAGCAGCTTAGGAGTGAACACTGAAGCTTTCTTT.

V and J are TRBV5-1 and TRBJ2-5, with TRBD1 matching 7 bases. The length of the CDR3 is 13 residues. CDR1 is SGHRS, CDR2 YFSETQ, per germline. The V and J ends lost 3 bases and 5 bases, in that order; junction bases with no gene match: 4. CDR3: CASSYAQGETQYF. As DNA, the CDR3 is TGCGCCAGCAGCTACGCACAGGGGGAGACCCAGTACTTC.

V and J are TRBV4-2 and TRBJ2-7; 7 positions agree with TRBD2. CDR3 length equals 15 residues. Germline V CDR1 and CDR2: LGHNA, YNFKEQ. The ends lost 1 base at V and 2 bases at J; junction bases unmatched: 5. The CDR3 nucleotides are TGTGCCAGCAGCCAAGGGGCTAGCGGTCCCTACGAGCAGTACTTC. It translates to CASSQGASGPYEQYF.

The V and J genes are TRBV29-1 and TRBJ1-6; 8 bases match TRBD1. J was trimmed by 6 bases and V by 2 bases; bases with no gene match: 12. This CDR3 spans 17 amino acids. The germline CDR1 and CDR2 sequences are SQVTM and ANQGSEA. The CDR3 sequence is CSVERDRRQRANSPLHF. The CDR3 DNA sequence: TGCAGCGTTGAACGGGACAGGAGACAAAGGGCTAATTCACCCCTCCACTTT.

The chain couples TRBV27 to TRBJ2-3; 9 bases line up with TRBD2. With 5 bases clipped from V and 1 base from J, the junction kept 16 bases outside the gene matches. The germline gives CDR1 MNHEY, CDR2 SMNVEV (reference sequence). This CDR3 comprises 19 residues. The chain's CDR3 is CASSRLGTSLIFGTDTQYF. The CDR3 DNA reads TGTGCCAGCAGTCGGCTAGGGACTAGCCTCATCTTCGGCACAGATACGCAGTATTTT.

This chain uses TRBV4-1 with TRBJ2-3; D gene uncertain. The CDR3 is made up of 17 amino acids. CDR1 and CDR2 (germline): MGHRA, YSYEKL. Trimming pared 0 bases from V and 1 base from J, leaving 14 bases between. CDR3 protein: CASSQDRITAGTDTQYF. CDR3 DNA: TGCGCCAGCAGCCAAGATCGAATCACGGCGGGCACAGATACGCAGTATTTT.

This chain's CDR3 is CASTRRAGNEQFF. The CDR3 nucleotides read TGTGCCAGTACCCGGAGGGCAGGTAATGAGCAGTTCTTC. V gene TRBV19 combines with J gene TRBJ2-1; TRBD2 is a possible D gene (6 bases). Deletions cut 7 bases from V and 7 bases from J, with 14 bases between. CDR1 and CDR2 (germline): LNHDA, SQIVND (reference sequence). There are 13 residues in the CDR3.

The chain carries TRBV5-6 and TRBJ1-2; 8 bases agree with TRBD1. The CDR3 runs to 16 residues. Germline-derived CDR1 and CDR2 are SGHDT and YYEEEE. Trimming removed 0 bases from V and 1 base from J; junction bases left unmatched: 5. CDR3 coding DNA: TGTGCCAGCAGCTTGGCAGGGGGCGCCGTTAACTATGGCTACACCTTC. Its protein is CASSLAGGAVNYGYTF.

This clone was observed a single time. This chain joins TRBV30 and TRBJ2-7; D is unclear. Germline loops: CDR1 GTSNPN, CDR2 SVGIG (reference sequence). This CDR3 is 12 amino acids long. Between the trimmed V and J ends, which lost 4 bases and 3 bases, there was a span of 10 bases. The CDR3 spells CAWKGLDYEQYF. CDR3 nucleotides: TGTGCCTGGAAAGGGTTGGACTACGAGCAGTACTTC. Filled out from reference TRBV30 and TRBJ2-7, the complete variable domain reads SQTIHQWPATLVQPVGSPLSLECTVEGTSNPNLYWYRQAAGRGLQLLFYSVGIGQISSEVPQNLSASRPQDRQFILSSKKLLLSDSGFYLCAWKGLDYEQYFGPGTRLTVT.